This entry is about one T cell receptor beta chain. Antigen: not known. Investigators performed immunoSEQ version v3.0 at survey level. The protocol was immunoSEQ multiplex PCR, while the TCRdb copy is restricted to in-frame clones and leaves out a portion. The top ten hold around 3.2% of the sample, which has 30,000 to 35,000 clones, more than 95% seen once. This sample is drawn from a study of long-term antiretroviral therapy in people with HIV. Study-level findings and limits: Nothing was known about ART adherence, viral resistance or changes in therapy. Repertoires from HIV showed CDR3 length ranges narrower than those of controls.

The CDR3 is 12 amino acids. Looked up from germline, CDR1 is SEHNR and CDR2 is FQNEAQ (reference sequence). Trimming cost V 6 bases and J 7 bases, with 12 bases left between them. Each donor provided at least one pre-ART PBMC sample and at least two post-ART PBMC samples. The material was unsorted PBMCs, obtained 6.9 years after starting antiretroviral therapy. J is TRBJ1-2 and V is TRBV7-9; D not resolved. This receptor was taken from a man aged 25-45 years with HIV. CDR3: CASRSHSLGYTF. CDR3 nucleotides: TGTGCCAGCAGAAGTCATTCGCTTGGCTACACCTTC.